The 16 T cell receptor beta chains below were found in one sample sequenced in a study of cytomegalovirus exposure and HLA in healthy donors. Both 60 Vbeta primers and 13 Jbeta primers went into the PCR. The assay was immunoSEQ multiplex PCR, and TCRdb's table has in-frame clones only and misses some. The listing records under 70,000 clones. The sample consisted of PBMCs. Receptors originate from a woman aged 18-29 years in good health and CMV-seronegative.

The chain couples TRBV6-5 to TRBJ2-3, with 7 positions matching TRBD2. Germline V gene sequence: CDR1 MNHEY, CDR2 SVGAGI. With 6 bases clipped from V and 3 bases from J, the junction kept 3 bases outside the gene matches. The CDR3 contains 13 residues. The CDR3 reads CASSQRGTDTQYF. The CDR3 bases are TGTGCCAGCAGCCAGCGGGGTACAGATACGCAGTATTTT.

To note about this clone: One junction end does not reproduce the germline sequence, and a read error may be involved. V usage is TRBV29-1 and J usage is TRBJ2-5; perhaps TRBD2 as D (6 bases). The CDR3 has 13 amino acids. Germline loops: CDR1 SQVTM, CDR2 ANQGSEA. The CDR3 DNA sequence: TGCAGCGTTGAAGTGGGGCGGAGGGAGAACCAGTACTTC. Amino acids: CSVEVGRRENQYF.

As for this clone: A read error may account for a junction end that differs from germline. The chain joins TRBV5-6 to TRBJ1-3; D unresolved. This CDR3 comprises 14 residues. Germline CDR1 reads SGHDT; CDR2 reads YYEEEE. The CDR3 is CASSVGVRRNNIYF. The CDR3 DNA is TGTGCCAGCAGCGTCGGCGTTCGGCGGAACAACATATATTTT. Full variable domain (outside the CDR3, taken from reference TRBV5-6 and TRBJ1-3): DAGVTQSPTHLIKTRGQQVTLRCSPKSGHDTVSWYQQALGQGPQFIFQYYEEEERQRGNFPDRFSGHQFPNYSSELNVNALLLGDSALYLCASSVGVRRNNIYFGEGSWLTVV.

V usage is TRBV7-8 and J usage is TRBJ2-2; D unclear. CDR3 length equals 16 residues. The germline gives CDR1 SGHVS, CDR2 FQNEAQ. V was cut by 5 bases and J by 8 bases, with 21 bases left in between. The CDR3 DNA reads TGTGCCAGCAGCCCCCCCCGGGTTGCCCCAGCGGGGGAGCTGTTTTTT. This gives the protein CASSPPRVAPAGELFF.

This chain uses TRBV4-1 with TRBJ2-2, with unresolved D. CDR3 length equals 15 residues. V was clipped by 5 bases and J by 1 base, with 11 bases between them. The germline V gene encodes CDR1 MGHRA and CDR2 YSYEKL. The CDR3 region is CASSIPVGNTGELFF. CDR3 sequence (DNA): TGCGCCAGCAGCATCCCGGTCGGGAACACCGGGGAGCTGTTTTTT.

The chain joins TRBV7-9 to TRBJ2-1; the D gene is possibly TRBD2 (6 bases). The germline V gene has CDR1 SEHNR and CDR2 FQNEAQ (reference sequence). This CDR3 is built from 14 residues. Between the trimmed V and J ends, which lost 3 bases and 5 bases, there was a span of 11 bases. In DNA, the CDR3 is TGTGCCAGCAGCTTCCCTGGCGGGGACAATGAGCAGTTCTTC. Amino acids: CASSFPGGDNEQFF.

The CDR3 spells CASSQGLLAGLGNEQFF. As DNA, the CDR3 is TGTGCCAGCAGCCAAGGGCTGCTAGCGGGACTGGGGAATGAGCAGTTCTTC. The chain employs TRBV4-2 and TRBJ2-1, with TRBD2 matching over 9 bases. After removal of 1 base from V and 7 bases from J, the junction contained 11 bases not matched to a gene. Germline-derived CDR1 and CDR2 are LGHNA and YNFKEQ. The CDR3 sequence is 17 residues long.

The J gene is TRBJ1-3, the V gene TRBV7-9, with TRBD1 as a possible D gene (5 bases). Germline V gives CDR1 SEHNR, CDR2 FQNEAQ (reference sequence). The CDR3 sequence is 15 residues long. The V and J ends lost 5 bases and 0 bases respectively, with 11 bases between them. CDR3 nucleotide sequence: TGTGCCAGCAGCCCCAAGGGGATCTCTGGAAACACCATATATTTT. Its protein product is CASSPKGISGNTIYF.

The chain combines TRBV7-3 with TRBJ2-1; D is possibly TRBD2 (6 bases). Germline V gives CDR1 SGHTA, CDR2 FQGTGA. There are 13 residues in the CDR3. Trimming cost V 5 bases and J 7 bases, with 12 bases left between them. Here the CDR3 DNA reads TGTGCCAGCAGCCCCCAGAGCGGGAATGAGCAGTTCTTC. This translates into CASSPQSGNEQFF.

This chain connects TRBV19 to TRBJ1-6; no definite D call. Deletions cut 2 bases from V and 8 bases from J, with 16 bases between. Germline CDR1 is LNHDA and CDR2 is SQIVND (reference sequence). The CDR3 contains 16 residues. The CDR3 DNA is TGTGCCAGTAGTATATCCGTTGGAGGCTTCGATTCACCCCTCCACTTT. Translation gives CASSISVGGFDSPLHF.

V and J are TRBV19 and TRBJ1-2; no definite D call. V was pared by 5 bases and J by 5 bases, with 15 bases between. Germline V CDR1 and CDR2: LNHDA, SQIVND (reference sequence). The CDR3 is made up of 14 amino acids. CDR3 region: CASSLTTIRYGYTF. CDR3 nucleotides: TGTGCCAGTAGTCTAACCACGATACGTTATGGCTACACCTTC.

V is TRBV28 and J is TRBJ2-7; D might be TRBD1 (7 bases). The V end was cut by 6 bases, the J end by 2 bases, with 14 bases between. CDR1 and CDR2 (germline): MDHEN, SYDVKM. This CDR3 spans 14 amino acids. CDR3 sequence reads: CASRRGTAPYEQYF. The CDR3 bases are TGTGCCAGCAGACGGGGGACAGCCCCCTACGAGCAGTACTTC.

The chain has TRBV19 and TRBJ1-2, with D possibly being TRBD1 (5 bases). The CDR3 sequence is 14 residues long. Trimming removed 6 bases at V and 4 bases at J, with 15 bases between. CDR1 is LNHDA and CDR2 is SQIVND in the germline V gene (reference sequence). The CDR3, as DNA: TGTGCCAGTAGACCCATGGACACCACCTATGGCTACACCTTC. Translated, it gives CASRPMDTTYGYTF.

The CDR3 spells CASSSSTGLLTEAFF. The DNA of the CDR3 is TGTGCCAGCAGCTCTTCGACAGGTCTATTGACTGAAGCTTTCTTT. The rearrangement links TRBV9 to TRBJ1-1, with D maybe TRBD1 (6 bases). The CDR3 spans 15 residues. Germline CDR1 SGDLS, CDR2 YYNGEE. With 4 bases removed from V and 5 bases from J, the gap between germline ends came to 18 bases.

The chain recombines TRBV4-1 with TRBJ2-1; tentative D call: TRBD2 (5 bases). V dropped 1 base and J dropped 2 bases, with 18 bases sitting between them. Germline V gene data show CDR1 as MGHRA and CDR2 as YSYEKL. The CDR3 consists of 18 residues. CDR3 nucleotides: TGCGCCAGCAGCCAAGCCGCGGTATTTTCGGGGACCTACAATGAGCAGTTCTTC. It translates to CASSQAAVFSGTYNEQFF.

CDR3 residues: CASSPGTGHEAFF. The CDR3 DNA is TGCGCCAGCAGCCCCGGGACAGGACATGAAGCTTTCTTT. The chain combines TRBV5-1 with TRBJ1-1; 8 bases map to TRBD1. V shed 4 bases, J shed 7 bases, and the junction held 6 bases outside the gene matches. This CDR3 has 13 amino acids. Germline values: CDR1 SGHRS, CDR2 YFSETQ.